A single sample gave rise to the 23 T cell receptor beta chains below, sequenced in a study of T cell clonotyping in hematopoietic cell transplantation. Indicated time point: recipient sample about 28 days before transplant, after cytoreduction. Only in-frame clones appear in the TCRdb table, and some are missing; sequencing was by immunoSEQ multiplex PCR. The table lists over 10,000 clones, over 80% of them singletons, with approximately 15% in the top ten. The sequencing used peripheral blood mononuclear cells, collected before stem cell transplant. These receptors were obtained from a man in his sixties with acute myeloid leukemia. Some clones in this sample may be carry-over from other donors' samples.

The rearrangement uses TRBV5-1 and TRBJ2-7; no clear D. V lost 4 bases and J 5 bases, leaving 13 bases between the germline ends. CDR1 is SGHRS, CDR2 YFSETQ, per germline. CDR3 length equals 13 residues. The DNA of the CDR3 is TGCGCCAGCAGCCTGGCAGGACCCCACGAGCAGTACTTC. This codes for CASSLAGPHEQYF.

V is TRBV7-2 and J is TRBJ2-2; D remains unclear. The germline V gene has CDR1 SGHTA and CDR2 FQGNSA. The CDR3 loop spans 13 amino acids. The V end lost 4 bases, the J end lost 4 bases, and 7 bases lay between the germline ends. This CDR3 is CASSYLATGELFF. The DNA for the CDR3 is TGTGCCAGCAGCTATCTCGCCACCGGGGAGCTGTTTTTT.

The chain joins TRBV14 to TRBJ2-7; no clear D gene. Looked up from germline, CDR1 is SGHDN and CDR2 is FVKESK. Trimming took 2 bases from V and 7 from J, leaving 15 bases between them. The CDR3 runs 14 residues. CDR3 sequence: CASSQPGRVGEQYF. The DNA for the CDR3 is TGTGCCAGCAGCCAACCTGGGCGTGTGGGGGAGCAGTACTTC.

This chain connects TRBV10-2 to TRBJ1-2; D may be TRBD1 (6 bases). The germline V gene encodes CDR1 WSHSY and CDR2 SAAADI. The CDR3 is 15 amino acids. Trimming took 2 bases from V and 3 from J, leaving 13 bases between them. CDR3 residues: CASSENPGAHYGYTF. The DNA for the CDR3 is TGCGCCAGCAGTGAGAATCCAGGGGCCCACTATGGCTACACCTTC.

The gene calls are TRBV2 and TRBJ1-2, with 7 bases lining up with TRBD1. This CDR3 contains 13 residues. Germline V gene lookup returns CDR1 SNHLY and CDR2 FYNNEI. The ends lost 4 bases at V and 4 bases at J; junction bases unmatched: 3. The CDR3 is CASSVTGTYGYTF. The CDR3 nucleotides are TGTGCCAGCAGTGTGACAGGGACCTATGGCTACACCTTC.

The CDR3 region has the DNA TGTGCCAGCAGAATGGACGGACACTCCTACGAGCAGTACTTC. It specifies CASRMDGHSYEQYF. The V call is TRBV27, the J call TRBJ2-7; D perhaps matches TRBD1 (5 bases). The CDR3 has 14 amino acids. Trimming pared 6 bases from V and 0 bases from J, leaving 12 bases between. Germline V gene data show CDR1 as MNHEY and CDR2 as SMNVEV (reference sequence).

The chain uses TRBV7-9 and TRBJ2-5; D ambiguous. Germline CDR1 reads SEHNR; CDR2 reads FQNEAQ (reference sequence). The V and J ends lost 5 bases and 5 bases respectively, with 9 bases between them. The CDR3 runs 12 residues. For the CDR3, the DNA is TGTGCCAGCAGCCGGTTGGGGGAGACCCAGTACTTC. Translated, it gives CASSRLGETQYF.

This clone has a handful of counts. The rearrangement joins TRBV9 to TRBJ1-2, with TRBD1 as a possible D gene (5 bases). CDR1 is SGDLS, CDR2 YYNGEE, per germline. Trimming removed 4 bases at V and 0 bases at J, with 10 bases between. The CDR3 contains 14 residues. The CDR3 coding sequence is TGTGCCAGCAGCTCCATGACAGCTAACTATGGCTACACCTTC. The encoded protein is CASSSMTANYGYTF.

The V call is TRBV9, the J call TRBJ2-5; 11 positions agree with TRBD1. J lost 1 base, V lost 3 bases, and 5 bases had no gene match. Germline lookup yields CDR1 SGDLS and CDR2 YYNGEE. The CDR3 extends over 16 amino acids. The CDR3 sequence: CASSASGTGGQETQYF. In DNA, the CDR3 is TGTGCCAGCAGCGCCTCCGGGACAGGGGGCCAAGAGACCCAGTACTTC.

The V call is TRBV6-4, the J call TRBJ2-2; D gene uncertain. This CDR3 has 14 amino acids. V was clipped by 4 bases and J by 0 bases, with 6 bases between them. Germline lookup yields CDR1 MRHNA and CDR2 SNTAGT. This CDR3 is CASSASANTGELFF. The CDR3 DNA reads TGTGCCAGCAGTGCTTCAGCGAACACCGGGGAGCTGTTTTTT.

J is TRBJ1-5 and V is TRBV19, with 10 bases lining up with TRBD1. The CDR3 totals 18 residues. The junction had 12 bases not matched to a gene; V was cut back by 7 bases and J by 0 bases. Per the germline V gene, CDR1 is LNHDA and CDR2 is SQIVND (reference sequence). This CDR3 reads CASNRGTGAVYSNQPQHF. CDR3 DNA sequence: TGTGCCAGTAACAGGGGGACAGGGGCCGTTTATAGCAATCAGCCCCAGCATTTT.

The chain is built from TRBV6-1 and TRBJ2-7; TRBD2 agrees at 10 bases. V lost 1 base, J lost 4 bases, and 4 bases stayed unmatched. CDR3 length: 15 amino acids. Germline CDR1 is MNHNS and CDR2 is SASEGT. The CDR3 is CASSEVSAGGYEQYF. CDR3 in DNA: TGTGCCAGCAGTGAAGTATCAGCGGGAGGGTACGAGCAGTACTTC.

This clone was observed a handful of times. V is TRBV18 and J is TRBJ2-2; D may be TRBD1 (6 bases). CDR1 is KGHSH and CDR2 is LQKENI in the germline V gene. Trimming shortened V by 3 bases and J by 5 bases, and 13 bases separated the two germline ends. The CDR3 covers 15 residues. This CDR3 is CASSPEDSTTGELFF. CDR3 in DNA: TGTGCCAGCTCACCCGAGGACAGTACTACCGGGGAGCTGTTTTTT.

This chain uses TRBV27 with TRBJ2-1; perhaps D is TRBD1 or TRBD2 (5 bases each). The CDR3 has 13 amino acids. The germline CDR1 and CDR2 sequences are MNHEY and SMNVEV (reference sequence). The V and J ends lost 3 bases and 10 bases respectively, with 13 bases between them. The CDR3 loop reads CASSLAGSREQFF. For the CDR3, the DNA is TGTGCCAGCAGTTTGGCAGGGAGTCGCGAGCAGTTCTTC.

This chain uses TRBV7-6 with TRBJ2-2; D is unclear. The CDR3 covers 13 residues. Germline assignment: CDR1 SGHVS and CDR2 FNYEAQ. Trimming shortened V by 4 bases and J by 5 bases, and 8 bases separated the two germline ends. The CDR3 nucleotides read TGTGCCAGCAGCTACGACCCTACCGGGGAGCTGTTTTTT. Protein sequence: CASSYDPTGELFF.

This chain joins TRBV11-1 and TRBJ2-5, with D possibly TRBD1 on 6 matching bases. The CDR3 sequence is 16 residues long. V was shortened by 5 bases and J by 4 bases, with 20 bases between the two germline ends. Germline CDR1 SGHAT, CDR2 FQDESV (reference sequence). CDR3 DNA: TGTGCCAGCAGCCGTCTCGCAGGGGCGTCCCCAGAGACCCAGTACTTC. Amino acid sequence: CASSRLAGASPETQYF. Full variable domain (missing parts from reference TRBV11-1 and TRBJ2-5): EAEVAQSPRYKITEKSQAVAFWCDPISGHATLYWYRQILGQGPELLVQFQDESVVDDSQLPKDRFSAERLKGVDSTLKIQPAELGDSAMYLCASSRLAGASPETQYFGPGTRLLVL.

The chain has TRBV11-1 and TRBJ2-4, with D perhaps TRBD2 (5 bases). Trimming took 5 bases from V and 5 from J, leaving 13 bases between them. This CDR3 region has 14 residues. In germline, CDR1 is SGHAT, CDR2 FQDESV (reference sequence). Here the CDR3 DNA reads TGTGCCAGCAGCGCCCGGGGAACCGAAAACATTCAGTACTTC. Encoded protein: CASSARGTENIQYF.

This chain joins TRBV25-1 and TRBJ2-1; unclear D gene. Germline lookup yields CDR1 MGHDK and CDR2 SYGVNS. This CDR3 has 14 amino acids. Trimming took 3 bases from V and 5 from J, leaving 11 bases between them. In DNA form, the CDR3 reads TGTGCCAGCAGTGAGGGTGTCTTGAACAATGAGCAGTTCTTC. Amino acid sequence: CASSEGVLNNEQFF.

The CDR3 coding sequence is TGCAGCGTTGAAGATAAGGGGCAGGGAGATTCCTACGAGCAGTACTTC. It is translated as CSVEDKGQGDSYEQYF. The V and J genes are TRBV29-1 and TRBJ2-7, with D perhaps TRBD1 or TRBD2 (5 bases each). The germline CDR1 and CDR2 sequences are SQVTM and ANQGSEA. The CDR3 runs to 16 residues. The V end lost 0 bases, the J end lost 1 base, and 16 bases lay between the germline ends.

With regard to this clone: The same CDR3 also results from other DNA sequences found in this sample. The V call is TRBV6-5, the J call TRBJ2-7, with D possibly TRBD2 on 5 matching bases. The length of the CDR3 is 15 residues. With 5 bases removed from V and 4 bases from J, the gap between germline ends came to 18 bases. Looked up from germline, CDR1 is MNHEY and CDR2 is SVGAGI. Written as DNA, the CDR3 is TGTGCCAGCAGTGTCCGAGGGCTTACTAGATACGAGCAGTACTTC. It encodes CASSVRGLTRYEQYF.

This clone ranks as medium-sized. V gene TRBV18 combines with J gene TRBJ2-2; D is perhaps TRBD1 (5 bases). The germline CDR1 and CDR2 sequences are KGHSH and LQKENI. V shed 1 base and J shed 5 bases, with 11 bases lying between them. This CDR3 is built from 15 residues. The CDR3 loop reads CASSPRDSPTGELFF. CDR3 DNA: TGTGCCAGCTCACCACGTGACAGTCCTACCGGGGAGCTGTTTTTT.

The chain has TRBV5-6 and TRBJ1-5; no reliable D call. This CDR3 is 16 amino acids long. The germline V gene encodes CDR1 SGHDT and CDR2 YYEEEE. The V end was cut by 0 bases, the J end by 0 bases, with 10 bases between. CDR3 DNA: TGTGCCAGCAGCTTGGGACGGGATTATAGCAATCAGCCCCAGCATTTT. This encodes CASSLGRDYSNQPQHF.

CDR3 sequence: CASRAGTTSTDTQYF. CDR3 sequence (DNA): TGTGCCAGCAGAGCCGGGACAACTAGCACAGATACGCAGTATTTT. This chain connects TRBV2 to TRBJ2-3, with D perhaps TRBD1 (6 bases). The CDR3 is 15 amino acids. V was trimmed by 6 bases and J by 0 bases, leaving 13 bases between them. The germline CDR1 and CDR2 sequences are SNHLY and FYNNEI.